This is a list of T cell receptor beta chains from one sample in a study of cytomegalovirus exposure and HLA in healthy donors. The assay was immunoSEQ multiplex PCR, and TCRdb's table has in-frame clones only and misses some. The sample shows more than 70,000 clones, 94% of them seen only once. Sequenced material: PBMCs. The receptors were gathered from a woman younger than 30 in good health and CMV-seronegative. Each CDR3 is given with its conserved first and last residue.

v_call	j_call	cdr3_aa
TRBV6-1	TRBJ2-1	CASSEETSGRYNEQFF
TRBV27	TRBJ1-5	CASSPIDRGYSNQPQHF
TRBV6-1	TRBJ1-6	CASSGQGRDSPLHF
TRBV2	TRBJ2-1	CASSGGAGGRTGYNEQFF
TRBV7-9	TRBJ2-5	CASSLGGGETQYF
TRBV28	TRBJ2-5	CASTQIQGTTQYF
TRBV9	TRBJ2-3	CASSVGGGAADTQYF
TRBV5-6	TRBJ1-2	CASTDAGRVSYGYTF
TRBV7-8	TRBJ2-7	CASSLTGLARFSYEQYF
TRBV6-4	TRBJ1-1	CAGRGAPPNTEAFF
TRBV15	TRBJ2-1	CATSRDWAGNYNEQFF
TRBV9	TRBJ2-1	CASSLSSGSNREQFF
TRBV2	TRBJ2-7	CASKTNYEQYF
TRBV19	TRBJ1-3	CASTPDRDAGNTIYF
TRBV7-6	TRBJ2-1	CASSLGKTGGLFNEQFF
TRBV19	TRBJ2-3	CASRAGGPADTQYF
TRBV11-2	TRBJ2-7	CASLGQPLYEQYF
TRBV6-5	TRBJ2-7	CASSYTNPGQSYEQYF
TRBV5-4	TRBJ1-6	CASSLENGVTDSPLHF
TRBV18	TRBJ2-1	CASSRGGHEQFF
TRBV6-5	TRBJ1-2	CASSYSTGGGYGYTF
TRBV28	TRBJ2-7	CASSSSGTGGSKQYF
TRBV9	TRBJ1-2	CASSGGERGGYTF
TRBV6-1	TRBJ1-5	CASSLSGREPQHF
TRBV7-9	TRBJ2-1	CASSAGTTLNEQFF
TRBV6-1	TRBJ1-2	CASSEGTANYGYTF
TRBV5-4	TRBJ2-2	CASSWDRGWTGELFF
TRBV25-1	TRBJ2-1	CASSEFFSAGLAKNEQFF
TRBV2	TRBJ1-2	CATGQPLDGYTF